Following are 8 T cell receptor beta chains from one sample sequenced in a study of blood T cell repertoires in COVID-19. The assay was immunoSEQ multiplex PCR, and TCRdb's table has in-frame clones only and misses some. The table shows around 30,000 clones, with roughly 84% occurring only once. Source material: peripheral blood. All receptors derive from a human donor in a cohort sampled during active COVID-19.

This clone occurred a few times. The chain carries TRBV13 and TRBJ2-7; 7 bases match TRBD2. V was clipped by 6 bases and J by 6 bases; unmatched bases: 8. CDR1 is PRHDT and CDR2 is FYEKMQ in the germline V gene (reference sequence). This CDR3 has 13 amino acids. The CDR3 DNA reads TGTGCCAGCAGAGCGGCGGGGGAGATCGAGCAGTACTTC. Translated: CASRAAGEIEQYF.

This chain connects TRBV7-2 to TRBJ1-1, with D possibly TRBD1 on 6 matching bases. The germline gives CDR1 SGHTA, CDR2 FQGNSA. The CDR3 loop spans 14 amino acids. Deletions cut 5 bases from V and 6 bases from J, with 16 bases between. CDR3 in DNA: TGTGCCAGCAGCCGGAGGGGGGGCGTGGCTGAAGCTTTCTTT. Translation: CASSRRGGVAEAFF.

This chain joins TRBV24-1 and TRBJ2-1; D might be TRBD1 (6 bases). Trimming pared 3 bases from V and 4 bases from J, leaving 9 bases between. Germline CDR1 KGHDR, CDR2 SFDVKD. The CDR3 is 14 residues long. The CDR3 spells CATSDAGQYNEQFF. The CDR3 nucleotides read TGTGCCACCAGTGATGCAGGACAGTACAATGAGCAGTTCTTC.

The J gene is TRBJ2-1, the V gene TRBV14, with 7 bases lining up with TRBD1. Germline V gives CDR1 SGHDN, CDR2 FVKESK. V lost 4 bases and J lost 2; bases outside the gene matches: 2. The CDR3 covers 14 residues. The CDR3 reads CASSPGQPYNEQFF. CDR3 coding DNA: TGTGCCAGCAGCCCGGGACAGCCCTACAATGAGCAGTTCTTC. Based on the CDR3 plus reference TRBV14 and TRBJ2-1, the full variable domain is EAGVTQFPSHSVIEKGQTVTLRCDPISGHDNLYWYRRVMGKEIKFLLHFVKESKQDESGMPNNRFLAERTGGTYSTLKVQPAELEDSGVYFCASSPGQPYNEQFFGPGTRLTVL.

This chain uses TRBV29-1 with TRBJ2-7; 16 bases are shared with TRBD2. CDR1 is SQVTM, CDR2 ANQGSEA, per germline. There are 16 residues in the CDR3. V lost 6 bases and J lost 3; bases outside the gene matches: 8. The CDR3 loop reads CSVAGTSGGEFYEQYF. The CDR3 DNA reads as TGCAGCGTCGCCGGGACTAGCGGGGGGGAATTCTACGAGCAGTACTTC.

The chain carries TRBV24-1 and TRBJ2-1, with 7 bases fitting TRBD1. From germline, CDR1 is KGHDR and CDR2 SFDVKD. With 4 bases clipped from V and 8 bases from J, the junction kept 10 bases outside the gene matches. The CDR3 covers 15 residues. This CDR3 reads CATSEPAGGRDEQFF. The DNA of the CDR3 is TGTGCCACCAGTGAACCGGCAGGGGGACGAGATGAGCAGTTCTTC.

CDR3 in amino acids: CASIRSGQGYTGANVLTF. In DNA, the CDR3 is TGTGCCAGCATTCGATCGGGACAGGGCTACACTGGGGCCAACGTCCTGACTTTC. This chain uses TRBV6-6 with TRBJ2-6, with 9 bases matching TRBD1. The ends lost 7 bases at V and 2 bases at J; junction bases unmatched: 12. The germline CDR1 and CDR2 sequences are MNHNY and SVGAGI (reference sequence). This CDR3 is 18 amino acids long.

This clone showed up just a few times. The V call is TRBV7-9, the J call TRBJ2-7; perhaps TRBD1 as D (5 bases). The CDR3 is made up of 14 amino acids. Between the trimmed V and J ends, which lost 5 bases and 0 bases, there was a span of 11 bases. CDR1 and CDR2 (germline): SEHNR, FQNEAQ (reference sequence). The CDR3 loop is CASSIAGNSYEQYF. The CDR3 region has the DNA TGTGCCAGCAGCATCGCAGGGAACTCCTACGAGCAGTACTTC.